The 20 T cell receptor beta chains in this list originate from one sample, sequenced in a study of cytomegalovirus exposure and HLA in healthy donors. 60 Vbeta and 13 Jbeta primers were used in PCR. The repertoire was sequenced with immunoSEQ multiplex PCR; TCRdb's copy has only in-frame clones and lacks some. The data contain over 150,000 clones, roughly 78% of them singletons. Sequenced sample: PBMCs. The receptors shown here come from a woman aged 50 to 65 in good health and CMV-seropositive.

J is TRBJ1-1 and V is TRBV27, with a tentative D call TRBD1 (5 bases). Trimming took 6 bases from V and 5 from J, leaving 16 bases between them. CDR3 length: 14 amino acids. Germline CDR1 is MNHEY and CDR2 is SMNVEV (reference sequence). The CDR3 loop reads CASRDAGHGTEAFF. The DNA of the CDR3 is TGTGCCAGCAGGGATGCTGGACACGGGACTGAAGCTTTCTTT.

The J gene is TRBJ2-3, the V gene TRBV2; 9 bases line up with TRBD2. Trimming at V came to 3 bases and at J to 7 bases, leaving 8 bases not matched to a gene. Germline loops: CDR1 SNHLY, CDR2 FYNNEI. CDR3 size: 15 residues. The CDR3 coding sequence is TGTGCCAGCAGTGAGACGCGGGGGGGCCTGCATACGCAGTATTTT. Its translation is CASSETRGGLHTQYF.

This chain joins TRBV5-1 and TRBJ2-1; D is possibly TRBD1 (8 bases). Trimming left V 4 bases short and J 1 base short, with 12 bases between. There are 15 residues in the CDR3. Looked up from germline, CDR1 is SGHRS and CDR2 is YFSETQ. Here the CDR3 reads CASSVQGGSYNEQFF. The CDR3 DNA is TGCGCCAGCAGCGTACAGGGGGGGTCCTACAATGAGCAGTTCTTC.

V is TRBV28 and J is TRBJ2-7; TRBD2 aligns across 8 bases. The germline V gene has CDR1 MDHEN and CDR2 SYDVKM. This CDR3 contains 15 residues. V lost 2 bases to trimming and J lost 4 bases; unmatched junction nucleotides: 7. The CDR3 region has the DNA TGTGCCAGCAGTTTAGTCGGGGGGGTGGGGTACGAGCAGTACTTC. Protein: CASSLVGGVGYEQYF.

V usage is TRBV6-6 and J usage is TRBJ1-4; D perhaps matches TRBD1 (6 bases). CDR1 MNHNY and CDR2 SVGAGI come from the germline V gene (reference sequence). The CDR3 consists of 16 residues. V was shortened by 5 bases and J by 0 bases, with 13 bases between the two germline ends. The CDR3 here is CASSRPGVTTNEKLFF. DNA for the CDR3: TGTGCCAGCAGTCGACCAGGGGTCACAACTAATGAAAAACTGTTTTTT.

The chain couples TRBV2 to TRBJ1-5; no reliable D call. V was trimmed by 8 bases and J by 0 bases, leaving 11 bases between them. CDR1 is SNHLY, CDR2 FYNNEI, per germline. The CDR3 has 14 amino acids. The CDR3 loop reads CASGRDLSNQPQHF. Written as DNA, the CDR3 is TGTGCCAGCGGGAGGGATCTTAGCAATCAGCCCCAGCATTTT.

The gene calls are TRBV2 and TRBJ1-6; D gene uncertain. V dropped 4 bases and J dropped 9 bases, with 13 bases sitting between them. Germline CDR1 SNHLY, CDR2 FYNNEI. There are 14 residues in the CDR3. CDR3 region: CASSGETRGSPLHF. The CDR3 DNA sequence: TGTGCCAGCAGTGGGGAGACCCGAGGTTCACCCCTCCACTTT.

The rearrangement joins TRBV5-4 to TRBJ2-5, with TRBD1 as a possible D gene (6 bases). V gave up 0 bases and J gave up 4 bases, with 16 bases separating them. Germline values: CDR1 SGHNT, CDR2 YYREEE (reference sequence). This CDR3 spans 16 amino acids. CDR3 sequence (DNA): TGTGCCAGCAGCTTGGGGCAGGGGATAAGGGGAGAGACCCAGTACTTC. Protein product: CASSLGQGIRGETQYF.

This clone was seen once. The chain joins TRBV5-1 to TRBJ2-3, with D perhaps matching TRBD2 (5 bases). Per the germline V gene, CDR1 is SGHRS and CDR2 is YFSETQ. Trimming pared 4 bases from V and 12 bases from J, leaving 12 bases between. CDR3 length equals 11 residues. CDR3 in amino acids: CASSMDSLQYF. The CDR3 region has the DNA TGCGCCAGCAGCATGGACTCGCTACAGTATTTT.

The chain carries TRBV5-1 and TRBJ2-7, with 7 bases lining up with TRBD2. Germline CDR1 SGHRS, CDR2 YFSETQ. The CDR3 covers 13 residues. J gave up 5 bases and V 4 bases, and 6 bases lay outside the gene matches. The CDR3 protein is CASSPARENEQYF. The CDR3, as DNA: TGCGCCAGCAGCCCGGCGCGGGAGAACGAGCAGTACTTC. Full variable domain (remainder filled in from reference TRBV5-1 and TRBJ2-7): KAGVTQTPRYLIKTRGQQVTLSCSPISGHRSVSWYQQTPGQGLQFLFEYFSETQRNKGNFPGRFSGRQFSNSRSEMNVSTLELGDSALYLCASSPARENEQYFGPGTRLTVT.

The rearrangement links TRBV25-1 to TRBJ1-4, with 7 bases fitting TRBD1. Germline-derived CDR1 and CDR2 are MGHDK and SYGVNS. CDR3 length equals 14 residues. The junction had 4 bases not matched to a gene; V was cut back by 1 base and J by 8 bases. The CDR3 DNA follows: TGTGCCAGCAGTGAATTTGGACAGGCCGAAAAACTGTTTTTT. It is translated as CASSEFGQAEKLFF. The full variable domain, completed using reference TRBV25-1 and TRBJ1-4, is EADIYQTPRYLVIGTGKKITLECSQTMGHDKMYWYQQDPGMELHLIHYSYGVNSTEKGDLSSESTVSRIRTEHFPLTLESARPSHTSQYLCASSEFGQAEKLFFGSGTQLSVL.

The chain has TRBV12-5 and TRBJ2-5; the match to TRBD1 covers 10 bases. Unmatched junction bases numbered 8, after V lost 6 bases and J lost 7 bases. Germline assignment: CDR1 LGHNT and CDR2 FRNRAP. The CDR3 loop spans 14 amino acids. The CDR3, as DNA: TGTGCTAGTGGGCCCCGGGACAGGGGTGGGACCCAGTACTTC. The encoded protein is CASGPRDRGGTQYF.

As to this clone: Because the CDR3 is missing its conserved closing phenylalanine or tryptophan, this is likely a read error. The chain is built from TRBV27 and TRBJ1-2, with 8 bases aligning to TRBD1. The length of the CDR3 is 14 residues. Germline V gives CDR1 MNHEY, CDR2 SMNVEV (reference sequence). Trimming cost V 6 bases and J 5 bases; bases outside gene matches: 8. Here the CDR3 reads CASRRQGLWYGYTL. For the CDR3, the DNA is TGTGCCAGCAGACGACAGGGGTTATGGTATGGCTACACCCTC.

Notes on this clone: Other DNA sequences within the sample encode an identical CDR3. The chain links TRBV19 to TRBJ1-4; 8 bases line up with TRBD1. The CDR3 sequence is 15 residues long. V gave up 2 bases and J gave up 6 bases; unmatched junction bases: 5. Germline CDR1 reads LNHDA; CDR2 reads SQIVND (reference sequence). The CDR3 region has the DNA TGTGCCAGTAGTATACAGGGGGCTTATGATGAAAAACTGTTTTTT. It codes for CASSIQGAYDEKLFF.

V and J are TRBV10-3 and TRBJ2-1, with TRBD2 identical over 11 bases. Germline V gene lookup returns CDR1 ENHRY and CDR2 SYGVKD. This CDR3 has 16 amino acids. The V segment lost 0 bases and the J segment 14 bases; nucleotides outside the gene matches: 12. The CDR3 loop reads CAISESTLSLAGGKFF. CDR3 bases: TGTGCCATCAGTGAGTCGACTCTGAGTCTAGCGGGGGGAAAGTTCTTC.

This clone has only a few counts. The rearrangement links TRBV7-9 to TRBJ1-6; no definite D call. This CDR3 region has 14 residues. In germline, CDR1 is SEHNR, CDR2 FQNEAQ (reference sequence). Between the trimmed V and J ends, which lost 0 bases and 6 bases, there was a span of 6 bases. The CDR3 region has the DNA TGTGCCAGCAGCTTAGCGGAGTTTAATTCACCCCTCCACTTT. Its translation: CASSLAEFNSPLHF.

Only a few counts were recorded for this clone. The rearrangement uses TRBV7-2 and TRBJ1-5, with a tentative D call TRBD1 (6 bases). Germline loops: CDR1 SGHTA, CDR2 FQGNSA. The germline V and J ends were trimmed by 0 bases and 0 bases, with 6 bases remaining between them. The CDR3 runs to 15 residues. CDR3 protein: CASSLAGGSNQPQHF. CDR3 nucleotide sequence: TGTGCCAGCAGCTTAGCAGGGGGTAGCAATCAGCCCCAGCATTTT.

The chain couples TRBV9 to TRBJ2-2; TRBD1 matches at 7 bases. Losses at the gene ends were 4 bases for V and 1 base for J; bases not matched to a gene: 4. Germline V gene lookup returns CDR1 SGDLS and CDR2 YYNGEE. This CDR3 contains 15 residues. The CDR3 sequence: CASSTGTVNTGELFF. Written as DNA, the CDR3 is TGTGCCAGCAGCACCGGGACAGTGAACACCGGGGAGCTGTTTTTT.

This chain joins TRBV7-9 and TRBJ2-7; D gene unclear. V was cut by 4 bases and J by 5 bases, with 9 bases left in between. CDR3 length equals 12 residues. The V gene's germline CDR1 is SEHNR and CDR2 FQNEAQ (reference sequence). The CDR3 DNA sequence: TGTGCCAGCAGCTCCGACGAGGACGAGCAGTACTTC. Translating it yields CASSSDEDEQYF.

V and J are TRBV6-1 and TRBJ1-1; the match to TRBD1 covers 9 bases. The CDR3 covers 15 residues. J was trimmed by 4 bases and V by 7 bases; bases with no gene match: 10. The germline gives CDR1 MNHNS, CDR2 SASEGT. This CDR3 is CASTLAQGAVTEAFF. In DNA form, the CDR3 reads TGTGCCAGCACTCTAGCACAGGGGGCTGTCACTGAAGCTTTCTTT.